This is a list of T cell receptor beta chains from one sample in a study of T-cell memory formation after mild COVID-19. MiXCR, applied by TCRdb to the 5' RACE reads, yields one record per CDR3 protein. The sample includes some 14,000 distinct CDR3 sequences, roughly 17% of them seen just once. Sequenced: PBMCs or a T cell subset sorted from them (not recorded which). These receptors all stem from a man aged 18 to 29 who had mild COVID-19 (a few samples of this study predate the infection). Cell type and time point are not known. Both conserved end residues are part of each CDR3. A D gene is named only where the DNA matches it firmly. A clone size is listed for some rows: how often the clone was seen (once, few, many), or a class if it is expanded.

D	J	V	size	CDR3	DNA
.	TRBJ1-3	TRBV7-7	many	CAAGRGNTIYF	TGTGCCGCCGGCAGAGGAAACACCATATATTTT
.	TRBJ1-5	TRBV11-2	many	CASSFRVGNQPQHF	TGTGCCAGCAGCTTCCGTGTGGGCAATCAGCCCCAGCATTTT
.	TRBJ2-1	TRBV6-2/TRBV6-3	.	CASSYPDLLDEQFF	TGTGCCAGCAGTTACCCGGACTTGTTGGATGAGCAGTTCTTC
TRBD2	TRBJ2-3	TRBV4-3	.	CASSQDSLAGRRGTQYF	TGCGCCAGCAGCCAAGATAGCCTAGCGGGGCGGCGGGGTACGCAGTATTTT
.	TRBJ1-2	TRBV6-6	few	CASSQGIYGYTF	TGTGCCAGCAGTCAGGGGATCTATGGCTACACCTTC
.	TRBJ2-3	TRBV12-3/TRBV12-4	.	CASSFGRTRGDTQYF	TGTGCCAGCAGTTTTGGCAGAACCCGAGGGGATACGCAGTATTTT
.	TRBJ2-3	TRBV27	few	CASSLSTDTQYF	TGTGCCAGCAGTCTTAGCACAGATACGCAGTATTTT
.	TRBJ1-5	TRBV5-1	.	CASSDGPLQGTIEPQHF	TGCGCCAGCAGCGACGGTCCCCTACAGGGAACCATCGAGCCCCAGCATTTT
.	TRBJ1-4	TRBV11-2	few	CASSLVNVVVANEKLFF	TGTGCCAGCAGCTTAGTCAACGTGGTTGTGGCTAATGAAAAACTGTTTTTT
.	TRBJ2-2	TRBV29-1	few	CSVDRRATGELFF	TGCAGCGTTGACAGACGCGCCACCGGGGAGCTGTTTTTT
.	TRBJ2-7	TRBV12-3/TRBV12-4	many	CASSLVDTYEQYF	TGTGCCAGCAGTTTAGTGGACACCTACGAGCAGTACTTC
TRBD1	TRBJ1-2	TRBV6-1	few	CASSRTGGDYGYTF	TGTGCCAGCAGTCGGACAGGGGGCGACTATGGCTACACCTTC
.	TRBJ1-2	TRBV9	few	CASSWGGRAYGYTF	TGTGCCAGCAGCTGGGGGGGCCGCGCCTATGGCTACACCTTC
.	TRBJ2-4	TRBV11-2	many	CASSLVEGAKNIQYF	TGTGCCAGCAGCTTAGTAGAGGGTGCCAAAAACATTCAGTACTTC
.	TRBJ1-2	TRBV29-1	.	CSVGPGDANYGYTF	TGCAGCGTTGGGCCGGGGGACGCTAACTATGGCTACACCTTC
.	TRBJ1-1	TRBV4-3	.	CASSQDTSGGKIEAFF	TGCGCCAGCAGCCAAGATACAAGCGGAGGGAAGATTGAAGCTTTCTTT
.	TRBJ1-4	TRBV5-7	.	CASSLSDVNATNEKLFF	TGTGCCAGCAGCTTGAGTGATGTCAACGCAACTAATGAAAAACTGTTTTTT
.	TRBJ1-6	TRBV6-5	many	CASSQTAFNSPLHF	TGTGCCAGCAGTCAAACAGCGTTTAATTCACCCCTCCACTTT
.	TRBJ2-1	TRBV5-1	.	CASSLATGLSEQFF	TGCGCCAGCAGCTTGGCCACCGGGCTTAGTGAGCAGTTCTTC
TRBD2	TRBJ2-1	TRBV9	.	CASSAATSGSGNEQFF	TGTGCCAGCAGCGCCGCGACTAGCGGGAGTGGCAATGAGCAGTTCTTC
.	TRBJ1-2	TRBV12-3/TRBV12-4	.	CASSLASGEGWYGYTF	TGTGCCAGCAGTTTAGCGAGCGGGGAGGGTTGGTATGGCTACACCTTC
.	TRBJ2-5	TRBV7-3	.	CASSFSFQETQYF	TGTGCCAGCAGCTTCAGTTTCCAAGAGACCCAGTACTTC
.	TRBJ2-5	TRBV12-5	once	CASAFSTERRETQYF	TGTGCTAGTGCCTTCAGCACCGAGAGGCGAGAGACCCAGTACTTC
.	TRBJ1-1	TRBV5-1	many	CASSLEWQVVAEAFF	TGCGCCAGCAGCTTGGAGTGGCAGGTCGTCGCTGAAGCTTTCTTT
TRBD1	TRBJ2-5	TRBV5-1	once	CASSGTAQETQYF	TGCGCCAGCAGCGGGACAGCGCAAGAGACCCAGTACTTC
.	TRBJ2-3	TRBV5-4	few	CASSFLTVSTDTQYF	TGTGCCAGCAGCTTCCTGACAGTGAGCACAGATACGCAGTATTTT
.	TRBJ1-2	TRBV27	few	CASSAGGGVYYGYTF	TGTGCCAGCAGTGCTGGGGGGGGAGTCTACTATGGCTACACCTTC
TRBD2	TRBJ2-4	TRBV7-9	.	CASSLVTGGAKNIQYF	TGTGCCAGCAGCTTAGTAACGGGAGGAGCCAAAAACATTCAGTACTTC
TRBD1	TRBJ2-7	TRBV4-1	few	CASSQSRDRGLNEQYF	TGCGCCAGCAGCCAAAGCCGGGACAGGGGGCTTAACGAGCAGTACTTC
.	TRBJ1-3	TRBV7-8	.	CASSLGQGLGNTIYF	TGTGCCAGCAGCTTAGGTCAAGGATTGGGAAACACCATATATTTT
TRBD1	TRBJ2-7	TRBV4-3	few	CASSQGDRGNYEQYF	TGCGCCAGCAGCCAAGGGGACAGGGGAAACTACGAGCAGTACTTC
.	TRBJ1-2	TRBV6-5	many	CASSSDLGHYGYTF	TGTGCCAGCAGTTCCGACCTTGGACACTATGGCTACACCTTC
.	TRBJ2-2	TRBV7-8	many	CASSFLTGPVGELFF	TGTGCCAGCAGCTTTCTGACGGGGCCCGTCGGGGAGCTGTTTTTT
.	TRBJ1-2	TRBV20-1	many	CSATRDLHRGNYGYTF	TGCAGTGCTACCCGGGACCTCCATCGCGGGAACTATGGCTACACCTTC
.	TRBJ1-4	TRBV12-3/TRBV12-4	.	CASSFRVREKLFF	TGTGCCAGCAGTTTCCGCGTTCGGGAAAAACTGTTTTTT
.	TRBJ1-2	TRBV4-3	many	CASSQVRGTYGYTF	TGCGCCAGCAGCCAAGTGCGGGGGACCTATGGCTACACCTTC
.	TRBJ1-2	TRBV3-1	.	CASSPDVIYGYTF	TGTGCCAGCAGCCCGGACGTAATCTATGGCTACACCTTC
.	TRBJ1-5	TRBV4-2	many	CASSQERDLPQHF	TGTGCCAGCAGCCAAGAAAGGGATTTGCCCCAGCATTTT
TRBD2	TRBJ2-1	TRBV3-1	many	CASSQEIAGTSGGRSSYNEQFF	TGTGCCAGCAGCCAAGAGATTGCAGGGACTAGCGGGGGAAGGAGCTCCTACAATGAGCAGTTCTTC
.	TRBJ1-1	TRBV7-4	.	CASSLRRGTSKNTEAFF	TGTGCCAGCAGCTTGAGGAGGGGGACATCCAAGAACACTGAAGCTTTCTTT
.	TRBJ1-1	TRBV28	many	CASREGTEAFF	TGTGCCAGCAGGGAGGGTACTGAAGCTTTCTTT
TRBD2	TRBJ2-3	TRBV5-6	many	CASSPGGFTDTQYF	TGTGCCAGCAGCCCGGGGGGGTTCACAGATACGCAGTATTTT